The 9 T cell receptor beta chains given below trace back to one sample, sequenced in a study of cytomegalovirus exposure and HLA in healthy donors. Using immunoSEQ multiplex PCR, the repertoire was profiled, and TCRdb retains in-frame clones only, with some absent. The data show 140,000 or so clones, about nine tenths seen once. The sample consisted of PBMCs. These receptors were obtained from a woman aged 25-40 years in good health and CMV-seropositive.

The chain uses TRBV11-2 and TRBJ2-7, with 8 bases aligning to TRBD2. V dropped 1 base and J dropped 1; count of bases not matched to a gene: 6. CDR3 length equals 16 residues. The germline V gene encodes CDR1 SGHAT and CDR2 FQNNGV. The CDR3 spells CASSLGRAGASYEQYF. The CDR3 DNA follows: TGTGCCAGCAGCTTAGGGCGAGCGGGAGCGTCCTACGAGCAGTACTTC.

The rearrangement links TRBV7-9 to TRBJ2-7; D remains ambiguous. The V and J ends lost 1 base and 0 bases respectively, with 10 bases between them. Germline loops: CDR1 SEHNR, CDR2 FQNEAQ (reference sequence). The CDR3 totals 15 residues. CDR3 bases: TGTGCCAGCAGCTTAGGGCGGCTGATCTCCTACGAGCAGTACTTC. This translates into CASSLGRLISYEQYF.

The chain joins TRBV2 to TRBJ2-2; D might be TRBD1 (5 bases). Per germline, CDR1 SNHLY and CDR2 FYNNEI. This CDR3 region has 15 residues. V was clipped by 6 bases and J by 0 bases, with 11 bases between them. The CDR3 loop is CASRAQGTNTGELFF. The CDR3 DNA reads TGTGCCAGCAGAGCGCAGGGTACGAACACCGGGGAGCTGTTTTTT.

The CDR3 reads CASSLRGGTSTDTQYF. CDR3 coding DNA: TGCGCCAGCAGCTTACGCGGGGGGACGAGCACAGATACGCAGTATTTT. V usage is TRBV5-1 and J usage is TRBJ2-3; 8 nucleotides align to TRBD2. V shed 2 bases and J 0 bases; nucleotides not matched to a gene: 5. Germline V gene lookup returns CDR1 SGHRS and CDR2 YFSETQ. The CDR3 length is 16 residues.

The chain combines TRBV25-1 with TRBJ2-1, with 7 nucleotides matching TRBD1. Germline lookup yields CDR1 MGHDK and CDR2 SYGVNS. V shed 7 bases and J 4 bases; nucleotides not matched to a gene: 10. The CDR3 contains 15 residues. The CDR3 DNA reads as TGTGCCAGCACCTACCCCGGGACAGCTTACAATGAGCAGTTCTTC. Encoded protein: CASTYPGTAYNEQFF.

The chain has TRBV28 and TRBJ1-6, with D uncertain. The CDR3 spans 16 residues. Trimming left V 3 bases short and J 2 bases short, with 11 bases between. The germline gives CDR1 MDHEN, CDR2 SYDVKM. CDR3 protein: CASSFGGIPYNSPLHF. The CDR3 DNA reads as TGTGCCAGCAGTTTTGGCGGGATCCCCTATAATTCACCCCTCCACTTT.

The chain uses TRBV5-5 and TRBJ1-1; 11 nucleotides line up with TRBD1. Germline V gives CDR1 SGHKS, CDR2 YYEKEE (reference sequence). V was clipped by 4 bases and J by 3 bases; unmatched bases: 8. The CDR3 sequence is 16 residues long. The CDR3 nucleotides are TGTGCCAGCAGCACCGGACAGGGGGCTCTGGACACTGAAGCTTTCTTT. This sequence encodes CASSTGQGALDTEAFF.

The rearrangement links TRBV4-1 to TRBJ1-1; D is undetermined. Germline CDR1 and CDR2: MGHRA and YSYEKL. V was trimmed by 0 bases and J by 8 bases, leaving 16 bases between them. There are 15 residues in the CDR3. The DNA of the CDR3 is TGCGCCAGCAGCCAAGACAACGGGGTGGCAAGGGAAGCTTTCTTT. This gives the protein CASSQDNGVAREAFF.

The V and J genes are TRBV27 and TRBJ2-7; the match to TRBD2 covers 8 bases. CDR1 MNHEY and CDR2 SMNVEV come from the germline V gene (reference sequence). This CDR3 is built from 16 residues. V shed 6 bases, J shed 0 bases, and the junction held 10 bases outside the gene matches. The CDR3, as DNA: TGTGCCAGCAGGGCCGGCCCGGGACTAGGCTCCTACGAGCAGTACTTC. Residues: CASRAGPGLGSYEQYF.